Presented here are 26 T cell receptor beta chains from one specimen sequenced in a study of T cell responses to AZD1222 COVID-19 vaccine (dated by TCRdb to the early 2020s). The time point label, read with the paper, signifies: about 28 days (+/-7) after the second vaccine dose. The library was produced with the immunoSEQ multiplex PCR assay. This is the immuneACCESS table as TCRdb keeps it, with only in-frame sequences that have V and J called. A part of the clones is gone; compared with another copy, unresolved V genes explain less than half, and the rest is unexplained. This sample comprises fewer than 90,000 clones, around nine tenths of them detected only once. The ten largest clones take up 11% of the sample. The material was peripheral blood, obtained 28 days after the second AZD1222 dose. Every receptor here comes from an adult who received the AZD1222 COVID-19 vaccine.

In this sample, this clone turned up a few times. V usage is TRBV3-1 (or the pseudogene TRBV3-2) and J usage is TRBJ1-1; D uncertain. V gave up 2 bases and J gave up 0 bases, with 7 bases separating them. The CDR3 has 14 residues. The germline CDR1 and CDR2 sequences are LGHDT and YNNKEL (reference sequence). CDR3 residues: CASSQQRMNTEAFF. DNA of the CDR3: TGTGCCAGCAGCCAACAGAGAATGAACACTGAAGCTTTCTTT.

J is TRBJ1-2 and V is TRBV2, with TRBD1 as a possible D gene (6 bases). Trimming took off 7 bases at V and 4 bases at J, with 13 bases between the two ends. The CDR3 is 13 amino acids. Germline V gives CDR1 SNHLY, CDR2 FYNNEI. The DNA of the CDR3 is TGTGCCAGCACCGAGAGACAGGTCTATGGCTACACCTTC. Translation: CASTERQVYGYTF.

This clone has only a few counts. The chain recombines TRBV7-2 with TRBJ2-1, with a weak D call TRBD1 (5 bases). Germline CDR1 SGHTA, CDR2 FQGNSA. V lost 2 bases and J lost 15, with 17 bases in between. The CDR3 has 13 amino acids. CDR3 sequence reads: CASSLTQGFVVFF. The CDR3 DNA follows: TGTGCCAGCAGCTTAACCCAGGGATTTGTAGTGTTCTTC.

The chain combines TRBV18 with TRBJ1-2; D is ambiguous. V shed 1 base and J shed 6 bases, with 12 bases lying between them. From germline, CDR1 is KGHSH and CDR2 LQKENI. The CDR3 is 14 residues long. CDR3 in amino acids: CASSPLITQDGYTF. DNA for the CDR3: TGTGCCAGCTCACCACTCATAACTCAAGATGGCTACACCTTC.

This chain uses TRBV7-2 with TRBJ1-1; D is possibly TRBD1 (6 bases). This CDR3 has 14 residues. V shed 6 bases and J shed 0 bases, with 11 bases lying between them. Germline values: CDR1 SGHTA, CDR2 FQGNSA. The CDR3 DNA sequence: TGTGCCAGCAGTCAACAGGGAGTGAACACTGAAGCTTTCTTT. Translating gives CASSQQGVNTEAFF.

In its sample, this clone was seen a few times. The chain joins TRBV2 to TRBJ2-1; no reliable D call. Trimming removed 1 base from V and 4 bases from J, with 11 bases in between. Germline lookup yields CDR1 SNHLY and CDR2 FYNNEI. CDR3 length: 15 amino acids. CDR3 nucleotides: TGTGCCAGCAGTGAAGAACGGGCTCCTTACAATGAGCAGTTCTTC. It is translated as CASSEERAPYNEQFF.

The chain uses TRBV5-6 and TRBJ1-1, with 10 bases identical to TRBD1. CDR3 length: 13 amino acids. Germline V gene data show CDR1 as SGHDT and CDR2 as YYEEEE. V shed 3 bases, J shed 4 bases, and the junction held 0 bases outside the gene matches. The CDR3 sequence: CASSWTGGTEAFF. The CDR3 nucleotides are TGTGCCAGCAGCTGGACAGGGGGCACTGAAGCTTTCTTT.

CDR3 bases: TGTGCCAGCAGCTTGGAACTAGCCGTGAGCTCCTACGAGCAGTACTTC. It codes for CASSLELAVSSYEQYF. The chain couples TRBV5-6 to TRBJ2-7; perhaps TRBD2 as D (6 bases). CDR3 length: 16 residues. The V gene's germline CDR1 is SGHDT and CDR2 YYEEEE. Trimming removed 0 bases from V and 0 bases from J, with 13 bases in between.

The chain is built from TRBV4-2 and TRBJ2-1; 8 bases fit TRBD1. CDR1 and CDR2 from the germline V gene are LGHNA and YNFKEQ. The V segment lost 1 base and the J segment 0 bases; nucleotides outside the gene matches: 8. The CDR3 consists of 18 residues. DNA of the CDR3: TGTGCCAGCAGCCAAGTTGACAGGGGTTCCCTCTCCTACAATGAGCAGTTCTTC. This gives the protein CASSQVDRGSLSYNEQFF.

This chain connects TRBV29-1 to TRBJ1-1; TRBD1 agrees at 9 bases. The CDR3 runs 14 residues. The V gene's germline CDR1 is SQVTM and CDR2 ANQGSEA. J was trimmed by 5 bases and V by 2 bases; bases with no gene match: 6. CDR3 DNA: TGCAGCGTTGAATCGGGACAGGGATTAACTGAAGCTTTCTTT. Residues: CSVESGQGLTEAFF.

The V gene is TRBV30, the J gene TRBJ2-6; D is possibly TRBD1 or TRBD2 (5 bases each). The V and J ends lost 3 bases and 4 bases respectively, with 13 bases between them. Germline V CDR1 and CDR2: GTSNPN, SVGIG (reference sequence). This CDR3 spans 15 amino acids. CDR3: CAWSPRRDGANVLTF. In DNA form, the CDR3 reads TGTGCCTGGAGCCCCAGACGGGACGGGGCCAACGTCCTGACTTTC.

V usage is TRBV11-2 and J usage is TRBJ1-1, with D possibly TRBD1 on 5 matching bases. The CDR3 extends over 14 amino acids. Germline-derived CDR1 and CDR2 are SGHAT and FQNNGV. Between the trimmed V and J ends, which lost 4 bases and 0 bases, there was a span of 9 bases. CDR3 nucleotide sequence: TGTGCCAGCAGCTCCGGGGCCCTGAACACTGAAGCTTTCTTT. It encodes CASSSGALNTEAFF.

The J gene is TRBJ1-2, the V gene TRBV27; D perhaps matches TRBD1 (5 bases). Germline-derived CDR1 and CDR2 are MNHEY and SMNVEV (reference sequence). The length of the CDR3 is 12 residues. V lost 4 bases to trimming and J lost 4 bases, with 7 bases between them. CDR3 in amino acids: CASSSGTYGYTF. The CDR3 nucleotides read TGTGCCAGCAGTTCGGGGACCTATGGCTACACCTTC.

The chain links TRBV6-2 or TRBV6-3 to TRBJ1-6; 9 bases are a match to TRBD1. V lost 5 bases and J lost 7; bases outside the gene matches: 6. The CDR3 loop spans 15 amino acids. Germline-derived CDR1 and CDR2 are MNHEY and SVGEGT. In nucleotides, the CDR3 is TGTGCCAGCAGTCACGGACAGGGGTGGAATTCACCCCTCCACTTT. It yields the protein CASSHGQGWNSPLHF.

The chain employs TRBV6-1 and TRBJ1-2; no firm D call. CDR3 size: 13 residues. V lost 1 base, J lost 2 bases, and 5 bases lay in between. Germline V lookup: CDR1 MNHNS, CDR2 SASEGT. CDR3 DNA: TGTGCCAGCAGTGAAGATGCCAACTATGGCTACACCTTC. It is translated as CASSEDANYGYTF.

CDR3 in DNA: TGCAGTGCAAGGAGTGGGAATGAGCAGTTCTTC. Translating gives CSARSGNEQFF. The genes are TRBV20-1 and TRBJ2-1; D ambiguous. In germline, CDR1 is DFQATT, CDR2 SNEGSKA (reference sequence). The V end was cut by 6 bases, the J end by 7 bases, with 10 bases between. This CDR3 is 11 amino acids long.

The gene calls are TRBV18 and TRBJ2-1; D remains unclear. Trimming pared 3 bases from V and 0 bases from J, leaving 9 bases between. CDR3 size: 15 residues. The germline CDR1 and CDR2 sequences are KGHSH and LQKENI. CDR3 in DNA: TGTGCCAGCTCACCGTCCGCGAGCTCCTACAATGAGCAGTTCTTC. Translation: CASSPSASSYNEQFF.

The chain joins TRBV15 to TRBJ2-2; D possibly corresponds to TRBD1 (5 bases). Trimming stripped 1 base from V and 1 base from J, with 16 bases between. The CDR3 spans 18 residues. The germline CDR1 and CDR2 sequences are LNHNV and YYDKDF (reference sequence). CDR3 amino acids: CATSRVRGGAVNTGELFF. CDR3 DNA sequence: TGTGCCACCAGCAGAGTGAGAGGTGGGGCTGTGAACACCGGGGAGCTGTTTTTT.

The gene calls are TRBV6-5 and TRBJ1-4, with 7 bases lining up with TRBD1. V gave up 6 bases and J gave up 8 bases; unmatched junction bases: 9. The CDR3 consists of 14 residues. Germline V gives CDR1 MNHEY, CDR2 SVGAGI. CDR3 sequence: CASRTTGLDEKLFF. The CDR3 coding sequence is TGTGCCAGCAGGACGACAGGGTTGGACGAAAAACTGTTTTTT.

The CDR3 DNA is TGTGCCAGCAGTGGGACTTCTACCACCGGGGAGCTGTTTTTT. As protein: CASSGTSTTGELFF. The chain carries TRBV6-6 and TRBJ2-2, with a possible D match to TRBD2 (6 bases). The CDR3 consists of 14 residues. The ends were cut back, 5 bases at V and 4 bases at J, with 11 bases in the middle. Germline V gene sequence: CDR1 MNHNY, CDR2 SVGAGI (reference sequence).

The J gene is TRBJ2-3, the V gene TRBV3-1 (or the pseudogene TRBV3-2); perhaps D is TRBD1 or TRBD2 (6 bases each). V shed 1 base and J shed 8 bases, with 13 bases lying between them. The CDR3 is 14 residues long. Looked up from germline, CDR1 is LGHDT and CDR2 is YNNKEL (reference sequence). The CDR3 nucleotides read TGTGCCAGCAGCCAAGGCCGGAAGGGGGGTACGCAGTATTTT. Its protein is CASSQGRKGGTQYF.

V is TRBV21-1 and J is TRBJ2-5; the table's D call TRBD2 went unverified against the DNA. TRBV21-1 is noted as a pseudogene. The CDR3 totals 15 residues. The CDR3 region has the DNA TGTGCCAGCAGCCCCAACGGCGGGGATTTGGAGACCCAGTACTTC. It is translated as CASSPNGGDLETQYF.

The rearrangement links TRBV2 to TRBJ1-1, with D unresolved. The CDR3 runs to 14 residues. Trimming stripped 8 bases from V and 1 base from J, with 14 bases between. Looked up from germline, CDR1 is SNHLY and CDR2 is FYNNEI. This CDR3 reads CASVSLSSNTEAFF. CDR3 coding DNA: TGTGCCAGCGTTTCATTGAGCTCGAACACTGAAGCTTTCTTT. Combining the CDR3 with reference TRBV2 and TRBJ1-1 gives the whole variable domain EPEVTQTPSHQVTQMGQEVILRCVPISNHLYFYWYRQILGQKVEFLVSFYNNEISEKSEIFDDQFSVERPDGSNFTLKIRSTKLEDSAMYFCASVSLSSNTEAFFGQGTRLTVV.

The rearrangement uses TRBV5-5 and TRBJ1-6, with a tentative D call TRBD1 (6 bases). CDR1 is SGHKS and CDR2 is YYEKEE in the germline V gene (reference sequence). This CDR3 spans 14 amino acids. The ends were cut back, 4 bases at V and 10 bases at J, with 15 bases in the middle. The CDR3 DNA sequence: TGTGCCAGCAGCCATGAACAGGGTTCATCACCCCTCCACTTT. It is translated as CASSHEQGSSPLHF.

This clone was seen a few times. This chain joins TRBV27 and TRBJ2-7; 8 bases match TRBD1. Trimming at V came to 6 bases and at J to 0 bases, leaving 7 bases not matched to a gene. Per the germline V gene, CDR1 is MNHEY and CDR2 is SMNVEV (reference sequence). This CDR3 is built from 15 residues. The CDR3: CASSPGQGTSYEQYF. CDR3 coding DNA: TGTGCCAGCAGCCCCGGACAGGGAACCTCCTACGAGCAGTACTTC.

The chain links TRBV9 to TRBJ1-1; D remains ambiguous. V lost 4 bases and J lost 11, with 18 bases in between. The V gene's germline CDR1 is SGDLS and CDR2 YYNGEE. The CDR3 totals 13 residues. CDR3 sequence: CASSTRSTDSAFF. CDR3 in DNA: TGTGCCAGCAGCACCCGGAGCACCGACTCGGCTTTCTTT. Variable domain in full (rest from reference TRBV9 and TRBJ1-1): DSGVTQTPKHLITATGQRVTLRCSPRSGDLSVYWYQQSLDQGLQFLIQYYNGEERAKGNILERFSAQQFPDLHSELNLSSLELGDSALYFCASSTRSTDSAFFGQGTRLTVV.